Below are 10 T cell receptor beta chains sequenced from a single sample in a study of identical twins. TCRdb reanalysed the 5' RACE reads using MiXCR and keeps one entry per CDR3 protein. The repertoire holds some 500,000 distinct CDR3 sequences, with about 20% as singletons. A further study also used this sample, focusing on T cells expressing NK-cell markers.

The sequenced sample was CD4+ T cells sorted from blood. The receptor set was obtained from a woman in her late teens or twenties in good health.

The chain joins TRBV12-3 or TRBV12-4 to TRBJ2-7; a possible D gene is TRBD2 (6 bases). This CDR3 has 12 residues. The V end was cut by 5 bases, the J end by 7 bases, with 12 bases between. The CDR3 nucleotides read TGTGCCAGCAGTCCGGGGAGGAGAGAGCAGTACTTC. This codes for CASSPGRREQYF.

This clonotype has a handful of counts. The chain links TRBV5-1 to TRBJ1-6; D gene unclear. V lost 2 bases to trimming and J lost 1 base, with 10 bases between them. Germline V lookup: CDR1 SGHRS, CDR2 YFSETQ. This CDR3 has 16 amino acids. CDR3 protein: CASSFGEGSYNSPLHF. CDR3 sequence (DNA): TGCGCCAGCAGCTTCGGAGAAGGATCCTATAATTCACCCCTCCACTTT.

This clonotype was seen a few times. The V call is TRBV20-1, the J call TRBJ1-6; possibly TRBD1 for D (5 bases). Per the germline V gene, CDR1 is DFQATT and CDR2 is SNEGSKA (reference sequence). Trimming left V 6 bases short and J 12 bases short, with 18 bases between. The CDR3 has 13 residues. The CDR3 spells CSAVEDKYLPLHF. In DNA form, the CDR3 reads TGCAGTGCCGTCGAGGACAAATATCTACCCCTCCACTTT.

DNA of the CDR3: TGTGCCAGCAGCCAAGGGCCAGATCCCTACAATGAGCAGTTCTTC. Residues: CASSQGPDPYNEQFF. V is TRBV14 and J is TRBJ2-1; D unresolved. The germline gives CDR1 SGHDN, CDR2 FVKESK. This CDR3 has 15 residues. Trimming cost V 1 base and J 2 bases, with 9 bases left between them.

This clonotype was detected once. The V call is TRBV4-1, the J call TRBJ1-1, with D unresolved. The CDR3 sequence is 13 residues long. The germline CDR1 and CDR2 sequences are MGHRA and YSYEKL. V lost 4 bases and J 7 bases, leaving 13 bases between the germline ends. CDR3 coding DNA: TGCGCCAGCAGCCCGATGAGAAGAAGTGAAGCTTTCTTT. Translating it yields CASSPMRRSEAFF.

The table lists this clonotype with a few counts. The V call is TRBV20-1, the J call TRBJ1-5; 7 nucleotides line up with TRBD1. Germline lookup yields CDR1 DFQATT and CDR2 SNEGSKA (reference sequence). The ends lost 3 bases at V and 0 bases at J; junction bases unmatched: 5. CDR3 length equals 15 residues. CDR3 nucleotides: TGCAGTGCTAGCCAGGGGGTCTCTAGCAATCAGCCCCAGCATTTT. Translation gives CSASQGVSSNQPQHF.

A few counts support this clonotype. The genes are TRBV5-4 and TRBJ2-2; D not certain. The CDR3 length is 15 residues. V was pared by 4 bases and J by 1 base, with 11 bases between. Germline lookup yields CDR1 SGHNT and CDR2 YYREEE (reference sequence). The CDR3 DNA reads as TGTGCCAGCAGCAAAGGGTTCCAGAACACCGGGGAGCTGTTTTTT. Its translation: CASSKGFQNTGELFF.

This clonotype has a handful of counts. The J gene is TRBJ2-2, the V gene TRBV10-3; no clear D gene. Per germline, CDR1 ENHRY and CDR2 SYGVKD. Trimming cost V 8 bases and J 7 bases, with 11 bases left between them. This CDR3 has 12 residues. CDR3 region: CAIGSGVGELFF. The CDR3 DNA follows: TGTGCCATCGGCAGTGGTGTCGGGGAGCTGTTTTTT.

This clonotype was found a few times. The genes are TRBV18 and TRBJ1-1; TRBD1 is a possible D gene (6 bases). The germline V and J ends were trimmed by 4 bases and 5 bases, with 14 bases remaining between them. This CDR3 spans 14 amino acids. Per germline, CDR1 KGHSH and CDR2 LQKENI. The DNA for the CDR3 is TGTGCCAGCTCACGCCAGGGGTATGGAACTGAAGCTTTCTTT. Translated: CASSRQGYGTEAFF.

A few counts support this clonotype. The chain employs TRBV12-3 or TRBV12-4 and TRBJ1-2, with D possibly matching TRBD1 (5 bases). The ends were cut back, 4 bases at V and 8 bases at J, with 11 bases in the middle. The CDR3 extends over 12 amino acids. The CDR3 sequence is CASSSQDGGYTF. In DNA, the CDR3 is TGTGCCAGCAGTTCACAGGATGGAGGCTACACCTTC.